Below are 17 T cell receptor beta chains sequenced from a single sample in a study of CD8 T cells in Susac syndrome. A quantity of about 0.5 to 1 ug RNA underwent reverse transcription using random hexamers. TCRdb re-derived calls from the immunoSEQ multiplex PCR reads in MiXCR, one entry per CDR3 protein. The data show some 130,000 distinct CDR3 sequences, with 90% to 95% seen just once and approximately 0.12% held by the top ten. Sequenced sample: CD4+ T cells from PBMCs. These receptor sequences come from a human donor with multiple sclerosis.

The CDR3 is CASSNEMAGLGDTQYF. The CDR3 coding sequence is TGTGCCAGCAGCAACGAAATGGCAGGATTGGGTGATACGCAGTATTTT. V and J are TRBV7-2 and TRBJ2-3; D ambiguous. Trimming shortened V by 5 bases and J by 6 bases, and 21 bases separated the two germline ends. Looked up from germline, CDR1 is SGHTA and CDR2 is FQGNSA. CDR3 length: 16 amino acids. The variable domain in full, completed from reference TRBV7-2 and TRBJ2-3, reads GAGVSQSPSNKVTEKGKDVELRCDPISGHTALYWYRQSLGQGLEFLIYFQGNSAPDKSGLPSDRFSAERTGGSVSTLTIQRTQQEDSAVYLCASSNEMAGLGDTQYFGPGTRLTVL.

The chain employs TRBV5-1 and TRBJ2-5, with TRBD1 as a possible D gene (5 bases). This CDR3 is built from 14 residues. Germline V gives CDR1 SGHRS, CDR2 YFSETQ. Trimming left V 4 bases short and J 0 bases short, with 10 bases between. CDR3 region: CASSTATDQETQYF. The CDR3 bases are TGCGCCAGCAGCACCGCGACAGACCAAGAGACCCAGTACTTC.

CDR3 protein: CASSTPAGTQYF. The CDR3 nucleotides read TGTGCCAGCAGCACGCCCGCTGGGACCCAGTACTTC. The rearrangement links TRBV12-3 or TRBV12-4 to TRBJ2-5; D ambiguous. This CDR3 is built from 12 residues. Trimming took 6 bases from V and 7 from J, leaving 12 bases between them.

This chain connects TRBV12-3 or TRBV12-4 to TRBJ2-1; 12 nucleotides align to TRBD2. Trimming took 6 bases from V and 5 from J; bases not matched to a gene: 8. This CDR3 contains 16 residues. CDR3 residues: CASRPLAGGGDNEQFF. The CDR3 DNA follows: TGTGCCAGCAGACCACTAGCGGGAGGAGGCGACAATGAGCAGTTCTTC.

This clonotype was seen once. This chain connects TRBV6-5 to TRBJ2-1, with D maybe TRBD1 (6 bases). V was pared by 5 bases and J by 4 bases, with 12 bases between. CDR3 size: 14 residues. Germline V gene sequence: CDR1 MNHEY, CDR2 SVGAGI. The chain's CDR3 is CASSTGTPYNEQFF. CDR3 bases: TGTGCCAGCAGTACCGGGACACCGTACAATGAGCAGTTCTTC.

CDR3 protein: CASSPREESEAFF. The CDR3 region has the DNA TGTGCCAGCTCACCCAGGGAGGAGAGTGAAGCTTTCTTT. This rearrangement joins TRBV18 to TRBJ1-1; D possibly corresponds to TRBD1 (5 bases). Germline values: CDR1 KGHSH, CDR2 LQKENI. V was trimmed by 3 bases and J by 7 bases, leaving 12 bases between them. CDR3 length: 13 amino acids.

The chain is built from TRBV7-2 and TRBJ1-1, with D perhaps matching TRBD1 (5 bases). V dropped 5 bases and J dropped 1 base, with 11 bases sitting between them. In germline, CDR1 is SGHTA, CDR2 FQGNSA. This CDR3 has 14 residues. CDR3 loop: CASSRDGRNTEAFF. CDR3 DNA: TGTGCCAGCAGCCGGGACGGAAGGAACACTGAAGCTTTCTTT.

The CDR3 DNA is TGTGCCTGGAGCGTTGGGACAGGGAATGGCTACACCTTC. Amino acid sequence: CAWSVGTGNGYTF. The J gene is TRBJ1-2, the V gene TRBV30; TRBD1 aligns across 9 bases. Germline loops: CDR1 GTSNPN, CDR2 SVGIG (reference sequence). This CDR3 is 13 amino acids long. The V gene end was trimmed by 3 bases and the J gene end by 6 bases; junction bases not matched to a gene: 5.

The V call is TRBV18, the J call TRBJ2-7; 8 bases fit TRBD1. The length of the CDR3 is 17 residues. Germline CDR1 and CDR2: KGHSH and LQKENI. With 6 bases clipped from V and 2 bases from J, the junction kept 15 bases outside the gene matches. The CDR3 reads CASSPVQGALSAYEQYF. In DNA form, the CDR3 reads TGTGCCAGCTCCCCAGTCCAGGGGGCGCTTAGCGCCTACGAGCAGTACTTC.

This clonotype was counted a single time. The rearrangement joins TRBV14 to TRBJ2-2; 9 bases agree with TRBD1. After removal of 2 bases from V and 7 bases from J, the junction contained 17 bases not matched to a gene. CDR1 and CDR2 from the germline V gene are SGHDN and FVKESK. This CDR3 region has 19 residues. The CDR3 bases are TGTGCCAGCAGCCAACTCCCGCTTGGGACAGGGAACGCGAACGGGGAGCTGTTTTTT. It yields the protein CASSQLPLGTGNANGELFF.

CDR3 residues: CASSPRDREAEAFF. The CDR3 DNA reads TGTGCCAGCAGCCCTAGGGACAGGGAGGCTGAAGCTTTCTTT. The rearrangement uses TRBV3-1 and TRBJ1-1, with TRBD1 identical over 9 bases. The CDR3 consists of 14 residues. The J segment lost 6 bases and the V segment lost 4 bases, leaving 6 bases of the junction unmatched. Looked up from germline, CDR1 is LGHDT and CDR2 is YNNKEL (reference sequence).

The chain combines TRBV3-1 with TRBJ2-7, with 14 positions matching TRBD2. CDR1 and CDR2 from the germline V gene are LGHDT and YNNKEL (reference sequence). CDR3 length equals 16 residues. J gave up 2 bases and V 5 bases, and 5 bases lay outside the gene matches. The DNA for the CDR3 is TGTGCCAGCAGCTTGAGGACTAGCGGGAGGCCCTACGAGCAGTACTTC. Amino acid sequence: CASSLRTSGRPYEQYF.

In the case of this clonotype: The CDR3 carries no conserved terminal phenylalanine or tryptophan, so it likely arises from a read error. The chain links TRBV6-6 to TRBJ1-1, with TRBD1 as a possible D gene (6 bases). The germline V gene encodes CDR1 MNHNY and CDR2 SVGAGI (reference sequence). CDR3 length equals 13 residues. Trimming stripped 10 bases from V and 0 bases from J, with 12 bases between. The CDR3 region is CANRGHLNTEAFL. In nucleotides, the CDR3 is TGTGCCAATCGGGGGCATTTGAACACTGAAGCTTTCCTT.

The chain joins TRBV7-9 to TRBJ2-5; tentatively, D is TRBD1 or TRBD2 (5 bases each). The CDR3 runs 16 residues. Trimming left V 3 bases short and J 2 bases short, with 16 bases between. The germline V gene encodes CDR1 SEHNR and CDR2 FQNEAQ (reference sequence). DNA for the CDR3: TGTGCCAGCAGCTTCCGGGACGCAGACTTACAAGAGACCCAGTACTTC. Protein sequence: CASSFRDADLQETQYF. The whole variable domain, filled in from reference TRBV7-9 and TRBJ2-5, reads DTGVSQNPRHKITKRGQNVTFRCDPISEHNRLYWYRQTLGQGPEFLTYFQNEAQLEKSRLLSDRFSAERPKGSFSTLEIQRTEQGDSAMYLCASSFRDADLQETQYFGPGTRLLVL.

V and J are TRBV28 and TRBJ1-2; 9 positions agree with TRBD1. Trimming took 8 bases from V and 4 from J; bases not matched to a gene: 2. The germline V gene encodes CDR1 MDHEN and CDR2 SYDVKM. The CDR3 totals 12 residues. DNA of the CDR3: TGTGCCAGCCGGGACAGGGCCTATGGCTACACCTTC. It is translated as CASRDRAYGYTF.

This clonotype was seen only once. V and J are TRBV20-1 and TRBJ2-7; D possibly matches TRBD1 or TRBD2 (5 bases each). CDR1 DFQATT and CDR2 SNEGSKA come from the germline V gene (reference sequence). Deletions cut 3 bases from V and 5 bases from J, with 23 bases between. This CDR3 is 16 amino acids long. The CDR3 protein is CSASFYQKRGLDEQYF. CDR3 coding DNA: TGCAGTGCTAGTTTTTACCAAAAGAGGGGTTTGGACGAGCAGTACTTC.

V is TRBV27 and J is TRBJ1-6, with D unclear. Germline loops: CDR1 MNHEY, CDR2 SMNVEV (reference sequence). Deletions cut 6 bases from V and 7 bases from J, with 13 bases between. The CDR3 is 14 amino acids. The CDR3 DNA is TGTGCCAGCAGACTTGGAGGGTTCAATTCACCCCTCCACTTT. The encoded protein is CASRLGGFNSPLHF.